This record covers a single T cell receptor beta chain. At one of its ends the junction is not consistent with the germline gene, which may arise from a read error. These data are taken from a study of tumor and adjacent non-tumor tissue in lung cancer. The template was RNA from unsorted bulk tissue. The library came from three nested PCR rounds adapted from ARM-PCR protocols. TCRdb itself ran the multiplex PCR reads through MiXCR, one entry per CDR3 protein. The sample holds about 120,000 distinct CDR3 sequences, 84% seen once. The sequence was obtained from a man in his 70s with non-small cell lung cancer. Sequencing was carried out using lung tumor tissue.

Here the CDR3 DNA reads TGCGCTAGCAATGAGTCGAGCTGGAGGCAGGCCAACTTC. Translating gives CASNESSWRQANF. The V and J genes are TRBV10-2 and TRBJ1-2; D not resolved. The CDR3 consists of 13 residues. Germline V gene lookup returns CDR1 WSHSY and CDR2 SAAADI.